Listed below are T cell receptor beta chains from one sample, sequenced in a study of siplizumab effects on memory and regulatory T cells. Clones were read by immunoSEQ multiplex PCR, and TCRdb kept only the in-frame ones, dropping some. The sample yields some 100,000 clones, about 91% seen once. Sequencing used CD4+ T cells sorted from blood. The receptors come from a human donor in good health. Some clones in this sample may be carry-over from other donors' samples. CDR3s include the opening cysteine and the closing phenylalanine or tryptophan. A D gene is named only where the DNA matches it firmly. Expanded clones get a size class; other rows say once, few or many, or leave the size out.

CDR3nt: TGTGCCAGCAGACGCCCGGGGGAGAACACCGGGGAGCTGTTTTTT; CDR3aa: CASRRPGENTGELFF; d_gene: NA; v_gene: TRBV6-5; abundance: NA; j_gene: TRBJ2-2
CDR3nt: TGTGCCAGCAGCCCCTTAACCGCGGGGACCGGGGAGCTGTTTTTT; CDR3aa: CASSPLTAGTGELFF; d_gene: NA; v_gene: TRBV11-2; abundance: once; j_gene: TRBJ2-2
CDR3nt: TGTGCCAGCAGCCGAGGTGTGCAAGGCGAGCAGTTCTTC; CDR3aa: CASSRGVQGEQFF; d_gene: NA; v_gene: TRBV14; abundance: NA; j_gene: TRBJ2-1
CDR3nt: TGTGCCAGCACCACCAGCCGTCTCCTAACGGGAGTCGGATCTAGCACAGATACGCAGTATTTT; CDR3aa: CASTTSRLLTGVGSSTDTQYF; d_gene: NA; v_gene: TRBV7-8; abundance: NA; j_gene: TRBJ2-3
CDR3nt: TGTGCCAGCAGCTTAGGAGGGGACACTGAAGCTTTCTTT; CDR3aa: CASSLGGDTEAFF; d_gene: NA; v_gene: TRBV7-2; abundance: NA; j_gene: TRBJ1-1
CDR3nt: TGTGCCAGCAGCGTAGTAGGGGGTGGGAATGAGCAGTTCTTC; CDR3aa: CASSVVGGGNEQFF; d_gene: NA; v_gene: TRBV9; abundance: few; j_gene: TRBJ2-1
CDR3nt: TGCGCCAGCAGCCCGGGACTAGCGGGAGATCGGTTCTTC; CDR3aa: CASSPGLAGDRFF; d_gene: TRBD2; v_gene: TRBV4-1; abundance: NA; j_gene: TRBJ2-1
CDR3nt: TGTGCCAGCAGCGATACCTTCAGTGGAGGGCCGAACACCGGGGAGCTGTTTTTT; CDR3aa: CASSDTFSGGPNTGELFF; d_gene: NA; v_gene: TRBV11-3; abundance: NA; j_gene: TRBJ2-2
CDR3nt: TGTGCCAGCAATTGGGGACTTTTGATGAACACTGAAGCTTTCTTT; CDR3aa: CASNWGLLMNTEAFF; d_gene: NA; v_gene: TRBV14; abundance: NA; j_gene: TRBJ1-1
CDR3nt: TGTGCCAGCAGCTTGGGCCGGGTTCGTGACTATGGCTACACCTTC; CDR3aa: CASSLGRVRDYGYTF; d_gene: NA; v_gene: TRBV11-3; abundance: few; j_gene: TRBJ1-2
CDR3nt: TGCGCCAGCAGCCCGGGACAGAATAGGAAGGAGCAGTACTTC; CDR3aa: CASSPGQNRKEQYF; d_gene: TRBD1; v_gene: TRBV5-1; abundance: NA; j_gene: TRBJ2-7
CDR3nt: TGTGCCAGCAGTTTATCCCCTCCCGGGACCCTCCAAGAGACCCAGTACTTC; CDR3aa: CASSLSPPGTLQETQYF; d_gene: NA; v_gene: TRBV28; abundance: NA; j_gene: TRBJ2-5
CDR3nt: TGTGCCAGCAACAAAGAAGGGGGAAGAGCTTTCTTT; CDR3aa: CASNKEGGRAFF; d_gene: NA; v_gene: TRBV2; abundance: NA; j_gene: TRBJ1-1
CDR3nt: TGCGCCAGCAGTGATGGGGGAGTGGGCACAGATACGCAGTATTTT; CDR3aa: CASSDGGVGTDTQYF; d_gene: NA; v_gene: TRBV10-2; abundance: NA; j_gene: TRBJ2-3
CDR3nt: TGTGCTTCGACGGGGAGAACTAATGAAAAACTGTTTTTT; CDR3aa: CASTGRTNEKLFF; d_gene: NA; v_gene: TRBV2; abundance: NA; j_gene: TRBJ1-4
CDR3nt: TGTGCCAGCAGTGTAGGGAGGTACGAGCAGTACTTC; CDR3aa: CASSVGRYEQYF; d_gene: NA; v_gene: TRBV6-5; abundance: NA; j_gene: TRBJ2-7
CDR3nt: TGTGCCATCAGTGAATCAGGGACAGATAATCAGCCCCAGCATTTT; CDR3aa: CAISESGTDNQPQHF; d_gene: TRBD1; v_gene: TRBV10-3; abundance: NA; j_gene: TRBJ1-5
CDR3nt: TGTGCCACGGGCATGGGGAACACAGATACGCAGTATTTT; CDR3aa: CATGMGNTDTQYF; d_gene: NA; v_gene: TRBV10-3; abundance: NA; j_gene: TRBJ2-3
CDR3nt: TGTGCCAGCGGACTAGCGGGAGACCACCAAGAGACCCAGTACTTC; CDR3aa: CASGLAGDHQETQYF; d_gene: TRBD2; v_gene: TRBV2; abundance: NA; j_gene: TRBJ2-5
CDR3nt: TGTGCCAGCAGTGATCAGGGACTAGCGGGAGTAGAGACCCAGTACTTC; CDR3aa: CASSDQGLAGVETQYF; d_gene: TRBD2; v_gene: TRBV27; abundance: NA; j_gene: TRBJ2-5
CDR3nt: TGTGCCAGCAGCTTTGTCGAGGGTGGTGGCTACACCTTC; CDR3aa: CASSFVEGGGYTF; d_gene: NA; v_gene: TRBV5-4; abundance: NA; j_gene: TRBJ1-2
CDR3nt: TGTGCCAGCAGCTTAACCTTCGGAGGCGGGAGGAATGAGCAGTTCTTC; CDR3aa: CASSLTFGGGRNEQFF; d_gene: TRBD2; v_gene: TRBV7-3; abundance: NA; j_gene: TRBJ2-1
CDR3nt: TGTGCCAGCAGCCTAGACAGGGATCGAGAGCAGTACTTC; CDR3aa: CASSLDRDREQYF; d_gene: TRBD1; v_gene: TRBV7-8; abundance: NA; j_gene: TRBJ2-7
CDR3nt: TGTGCCATCAAGCAGGGGGATTTTTACGAGCAGTACTTC; CDR3aa: CAIKQGDFYEQYF; d_gene: TRBD1; v_gene: TRBV10-3; abundance: NA; j_gene: TRBJ2-7
CDR3nt: TGTGCTAGTGGTTTGGGGGATGATCCCAATGAGCAGTTCTTC; CDR3aa: CASGLGDDPNEQFF; d_gene: NA; v_gene: TRBV12-5; abundance: NA; j_gene: TRBJ2-1
CDR3nt: TGTGCCAGCAGCTTACAGAGCGGGGTCGCCTACGAGCAGTACTTC; CDR3aa: CASSLQSGVAYEQYF; d_gene: TRBD2; v_gene: TRBV7-3; abundance: once; j_gene: TRBJ2-7
CDR3nt: TGTGCCAGCAGCTCGGGACAGGGGAAAGGAACTAATGAAAAACTGTTTTTT; CDR3aa: CASSSGQGKGTNEKLFF; d_gene: TRBD1; v_gene: TRBV5-8; abundance: NA; j_gene: TRBJ1-4
CDR3nt: TGTGCCAGTAGTATCCGGAGACTGTCCACAGATACGCAGTATTTT; CDR3aa: CASSIRRLSTDTQYF; d_gene: NA; v_gene: TRBV19; abundance: NA; j_gene: TRBJ2-3
CDR3nt: TGCGCCAGCAGCCCAGTGCCCGGGGAGCTGTTTTTT; CDR3aa: CASSPVPGELFF; d_gene: NA; v_gene: TRBV5-1; abundance: few; j_gene: TRBJ2-2
CDR3nt: TGTGCCTGGAAAGGAGACAACGATAATTCACCCCTCCACTTT; CDR3aa: CAWKGDNDNSPLHF; d_gene: NA; v_gene: TRBV30; abundance: NA; j_gene: TRBJ1-6
CDR3nt: TGTGCCAGCAGCCGGGACAGGGCCTACGAGCAGTACTTC; CDR3aa: CASSRDRAYEQYF; d_gene: TRBD1; v_gene: TRBV14; abundance: NA; j_gene: TRBJ2-7
CDR3nt: TGTGCCATCAGACCTAGCGGGAGCGGGTCCGGGGAGCTGTTTTTT; CDR3aa: CAIRPSGSGSGELFF; d_gene: TRBD2; v_gene: TRBV10-3; abundance: NA; j_gene: TRBJ2-2
CDR3nt: TGCAGCGTCGGGACAGGGGGCGGGGAGCAGTACTTC; CDR3aa: CSVGTGGGEQYF; d_gene: TRBD1; v_gene: TRBV29-1; abundance: NA; j_gene: TRBJ2-7
CDR3nt: TGTGCCAGCAGTCTCCCGGGGGGGCGACAGTTCTTC; CDR3aa: CASSLPGGRQFF; d_gene: TRBD2; v_gene: TRBV27; abundance: NA; j_gene: TRBJ2-1
CDR3nt: TGTGCCAGCAGTTACTCGGGCAGCGGACAGCCCCAGCATTTT; CDR3aa: CASSYSGSGQPQHF; d_gene: NA; v_gene: TRBV6-6; abundance: NA; j_gene: TRBJ1-5
CDR3nt: TGCAGCGTTGACAAGACCGGGACTGAACAAGAGACCCAGTACTTC; CDR3aa: CSVDKTGTEQETQYF; d_gene: NA; v_gene: TRBV29-1; abundance: NA; j_gene: TRBJ2-5
CDR3nt: TGTGCCAGCTCCCAAGACAGGGCGGGCACTGAAGCTTTCTTT; CDR3aa: CASSQDRAGTEAFF; d_gene: TRBD1; v_gene: TRBV18; abundance: NA; j_gene: TRBJ1-1
CDR3nt: TGTGCCAGCCTTGACAGGGGGACGAGCTATGGCTACACCTTC; CDR3aa: CASLDRGTSYGYTF; d_gene: TRBD1; v_gene: TRBV2; abundance: NA; j_gene: TRBJ1-2
CDR3nt: TGTGCCAGCAGGACAGGGGTTCGAAATCAGCCCCAGCATTTT; CDR3aa: CASRTGVRNQPQHF; d_gene: TRBD1; v_gene: TRBV27; abundance: NA; j_gene: TRBJ1-5
CDR3nt: TGTGCTAGCAGCCGGGACAGGGGGCATCGAGAGACCCAGTACTTC; CDR3aa: CASSRDRGHRETQYF; d_gene: TRBD1; v_gene: TRBV7-7; abundance: NA; j_gene: TRBJ2-5